This T cell receptor beta chain was recorded in a study of blood T cell repertoires in COVID-19. Original analysis: Reference gene primer amplification gave estimated nucleated cell counts. The assay was immunoSEQ multiplex PCR, and TCRdb's table has in-frame clones only and misses some. That table is the source of V, J and clone size, and D and trimming were worked out from the DNA. The sample has 200,000 to 250,000 clones; around 82% are singletons. This clonotype originated in a woman aged 80 or over with active or convalescent COVID-19. The sequenced sample consisted of peripheral blood.

The CDR3 region has the DNA TGCGCCAGCAGCCAAGTAGTAGGAGGGGGCACTCAGCCCCAGCATTTT. Translated, it gives CASSQVVGGGTQPQHF. The V gene is TRBV4-1, the J gene TRBJ1-5, with 7 bases matching TRBD1. Trimming at V came to 1 base and at J to 6 bases, leaving 9 bases not matched to a gene. The V gene's germline CDR1 is MGHRA and CDR2 YSYEKL. There are 16 residues in the CDR3.